The 18 T cell receptor delta chains below all came from one sample that was sequenced in a study of human gamma delta and Vdelta1 T cells. TCRdb used CATT to re-call clones from the PCR reads. This sample has 600 to 950 delta-chain clones, with approximately 30% found just once. The sequencing sample was made of Vdelta1 gamma-delta T cells from blood. The receptors come from a human donor in good health.

A single count supports this clone. It may be a read error: a sequence one base away is much more abundant. This chain uses TRDV1 with TRDJ1, with D uncertain. Trimming shortened V by 3 bases and J by 3 bases, and 17 bases separated the two germline ends. Germline V CDR1 and CDR2: TSWWSYY, QGS. The CDR3 is 16 residues long. The CDR3 is CALGDAPPSSADKLIF. The CDR3 DNA is TGTGCTCTTGGGGATGCCCCGCCCTCGTCCGCCGATAAACTCATCTTT.

This clone rates as medium-sized. The same CDR3 can be traced to other DNA sequences in this sample. The V and J genes are TRDV1 and TRDJ2, with 9 bases fitting TRDD3. The CDR3 is 22 amino acids. CDR1 TSWWSYY and CDR2 QGS come from the germline V gene. The junction had 25 bases not matched to a gene; V was cut back by 0 bases and J by 8 bases. CDR3 sequence reads: CALGELTEIPIYWGRGPAQLFF. CDR3 DNA: TGTGCTCTTGGGGAACTAACTGAGATCCCGATTTACTGGGGGAGAGGCCCGGCACAACTCTTCTTT.

Points on this clone: A much larger clonotype is one base distant, so this may be a read error. Other nucleotide sequences from this sample produce the same CDR3. The genes are TRDV1 and TRDJ1, with D tentatively TRDD2 (7 bases). This CDR3 comprises 27 residues. Germline CDR1 and CDR2: TSWWSYY and QGS. The ends were cut back, 1 base at V and 3 bases at J, with 48 bases in the middle. CDR3 sequence (DNA): TGTGCTCTTGGGGAACCTCCATTCAGGAAGAGGCCTTCCTTGGATGTGGGATATTGCCTGGGATCCGATAAACTCATCTTT. It is translated as CALGEPPFRKRPSLDVGYCLGSDKLIF.

Remarks on this clone: TCRdb's protein, taken from a much larger clone, differs from this DNA's translation at residue 11, likely owing to a read error; the protein displayed comes from the DNA. The same CDR3 also results from other DNA sequences found in this sample. The chain employs TRDV1 and TRDJ1; 13 bases map to TRDD3. This CDR3 is 21 amino acids long. The germline V gene has CDR1 TSWWSYY and CDR2 QGS. Germline trimming cut 3 bases from V and 2 bases from J; bases unmatched to any gene: 18. The CDR3 is CALGDIARPSHWGIRTDKLIF. CDR3 in DNA: TGTGCTCTTGGGGACATCGCTCGTCCTTCCCACTGGGGGATACGTACCGATAAACTCATCTTT.

Judged by abundance, this clone is medium-sized. Since a far larger clone is one base different, this is likely a read error. The chain is built from TRDV1 and TRDJ1; 9 nucleotides line up with TRDD3. The CDR3 sequence is 19 residues long. Germline CDR1 reads TSWWSYY; CDR2 reads QGS. The CDR3 loop reads CALGEQSYPWGINTDKPIF. The CDR3 DNA reads as TGTGCTCTTGGGGAACAGTCGTACCCGTGGGGGATAAACACCGATAAACCCATCTTT.

V is TRDV2 and J is TRDJ1, with 11 bases identical to TRDD3. Trimming took 0 bases from V and 0 from J; bases not matched to a gene: 17. The germline V gene encodes CDR1 GEAIGNYY and CDR2 EKD. The CDR3 length is 21 residues. The CDR3 sequence: CACDTTYALLGDIAYTDKLIF. The CDR3 DNA is TGTGCCTGTGACACCACTTATGCCTTACTGGGGGATATAGCGTACACCGATAAACTCATCTTT.

This clone is medium-sized by share. The same CDR3 also results from other DNA sequences found in this sample. V gene TRDV1 combines with J gene TRDJ1; TRDD3 aligns across 7 bases. Unmatched junction bases numbered 23, after V lost 5 bases and J lost 2 bases. Germline-derived CDR1 and CDR2 are TSWWSYY and QGS. The CDR3 contains 20 residues. The CDR3 DNA follows: TGTGCTCTTGGGACCGACGGAACGGGTTTACTGGGGATGGGTACCGATAAACTCATCTTT. This gives the protein CALGTDGTGLLGMGTDKLIF.

The chain couples TRDV1 to TRDJ1, with 13 bases identical to TRDD3. The CDR3 extends over 20 amino acids. Per the germline V gene, CDR1 is TSWWSYY and CDR2 is QGS. The J segment lost 8 bases and the V segment lost 2 bases, leaving 20 bases of the junction unmatched. The CDR3 is CALGEGFLRFGTGGYDKLIF. CDR3 bases: TGTGCTCTTGGGGAAGGCTTCCTACGGTTCGGGACTGGGGGATACGACAAACTCATCTTT.

In its sample, this clone is large (0.1 to 1%). A read error is the likely source, as a far larger clone sits one nucleotide away. The chain employs TRDV1 and TRDJ1; 10 nucleotides line up with TRDD3. Looked up from germline, CDR1 is TSWWSYY and CDR2 is QGS. The CDR3 runs to 21 residues. After removal of 3 bases from V and 3 bases from J, the junction contained 22 bases not matched to a gene. In DNA, the CDR3 is TGTGCTCTTGGGGACTACCTTCACTTCTATCGGGGGATACGGGGAGCCGATAAACTCATCTTT. Its protein product is CALGDYLHFYRGIRGADKLIF.

To note about this clone: This DNA's translation and the protein TCRdb lists, from a much larger clone, do not match at residue 17, likely due to a read error; the protein shown is translated from the DNA. Other DNA sequences of this sample code for an identical CDR3. The chain couples TRDV1 to TRDJ1; the match to TRDD3 covers 12 bases. The length of the CDR3 is 21 residues. Germline V gives CDR1 TSWWSYY, CDR2 QGS. The CDR3 region is CALGVGPVLAWGIRHTVKLIF. The CDR3 DNA sequence: TGTGCTCTTGGGGTTGGCCCTGTCTTAGCCTGGGGGATACGGCACACCGTTAAACTCATCTTT.

Remarks on this clone: This may come from a read error, since a much larger clone is one base off. This sample also contains other DNA sequences that code for the same CDR3. The rearrangement joins TRDV1 to TRDJ1, with 12 bases lining up with TRDD3. The germline V gene encodes CDR1 TSWWSYY and CDR2 QGS. This CDR3 contains 20 residues. The CDR3 DNA follows: TGTGCCCTTGGGGGACGCGGTCGGTACTGGGGGATACTAAGATCCGATAAACTCATCTTT. Translated, it gives CALGGRGRYWGILRSDKLIF.

This chain joins TRDV1 and TRDJ1, with 10 bases fitting TRDD3. V shed 3 bases, J shed 0 bases, and the junction held 13 bases outside the gene matches. There are 19 residues in the CDR3. Germline values: CDR1 TSWWSYY, CDR2 QGS. CDR3 region: CALGDFRRGIRVYTDKLIF. CDR3 bases: TGTGCTCTTGGGGACTTCCGTCGGGGGATACGGGTGTACACCGATAAACTCATCTTT.

Turning to this clone: The likely explanation is a read error, given a far larger clone one base away. The chain joins TRDV1 to TRDJ1, with 7 bases identical to TRDD3. Germline V CDR1 and CDR2: TSWWSYY, QGS. The junction had 24 bases not matched to a gene; V was cut back by 8 bases and J by 0 bases. The CDR3 spans 20 residues. The CDR3 DNA reads as TGTGCTCTTAGGGTCAATTTTCCTTCGTACAGGGGGGGATACACCGATAAACTCATCTTT. It is translated as CALRVNFPSYRGGYTDKLIF.

By share, this clone ranks as medium-sized. A far larger clone is one base from this, pointing to a likely read error. The sample carries other DNA sequences with the same CDR3. This chain connects TRDV1 to TRDJ1; 12 bases match TRDD3. Per the germline V gene, CDR1 is TSWWSYY and CDR2 is QGS. This CDR3 comprises 21 residues. Losses at the gene ends were 4 bases for V and 0 bases for J; bases not matched to a gene: 18. CDR3 sequence reads: CALGVGPVLAWGIRHTDKLIF. In DNA, the CDR3 is TGTGCTCTTGGGGTTGGCCCTGTCCTAGCCTGGGGGATACGGCACACCGATAAACTCATCTTT.

Concerning this clone itself: This is likely an artifact of a read error, given a far larger clone one base away. V gene TRDV1 combines with J gene TRDJ1, with 9 bases lining up with TRDD3. CDR3 length: 25 amino acids. Germline V gene sequence: CDR1 TSWWSYY, CDR2 QGS. This CDR3 reads CALGPKAFLLSARWGIPMYTDTLIF. The CDR3 nucleotides read TGTGCTCTTGGGCCAAAAGCTTTCCTACTCAGCGCCCGCTGGGGGATCCCCATGTACACCGATACACTCATCTTT.

A remark on this clone: At one boundary the junction diverges from the germline segment, which might be a read error. The J gene is TRDJ1, the V gene TRDV1, with TRDD3 matching over 12 bases. Germline values: CDR1 TSWWSYY, CDR2 QGS. The CDR3 length is 22 residues. Here the CDR3 DNA reads TGTGCTCGTGGGGAAATTCCTCCAGTCCCGTACTGGGGGATACAGGTCACCGATAAACTCATCTTT. This encodes CARGEIPPVPYWGIQVTDKLIF.

With respect to this clone: This DNA's translation differs at residue 14 from TCRdb's protein, which comes from a much larger clone; a read error is likely, and the protein shown is translated from the DNA. This rearrangement joins TRDV1 to TRDJ1; 9 bases agree with TRDD3. Germline V gene data show CDR1 as TSWWSYY and CDR2 as QGS. CDR3 length equals 23 residues. J gave up 0 bases and V 1 base, and 24 bases lay outside the gene matches. As DNA, the CDR3 is TGTGCTCTTGGGGAACGGACCTCCTGGATTTGGGGGATAAGCTCTAGGTACACCGATAAACTCATCTTT. This translates into CALGERTSWIWGISSRYTDKLIF.

Sample share makes this clone medium-sized. J is TRDJ2 and V is TRDV1; tentatively, D is TRDD3 (6 bases). Trimming cost V 3 bases and J 4 bases, with 33 bases left between them. Looked up from germline, CDR1 is TSWWSYY and CDR2 is QGS. The CDR3 spans 22 residues. The CDR3 bases are TGTGCTCTTGGGGACAGTGTCCTGGGGCATGGGGTCACCAGGAAGGGGACAGCACAACTCTTCTTT. Translated, it gives CALGDSVLGHGVTRKGTAQLFF.